The TCR beta chain described here comes from a study of blood T cell repertoires in COVID-19. The authors' processing: Reference gene primer amplification in the assay estimated nucleated cell counts. The repertoire was sequenced with immunoSEQ multiplex PCR; TCRdb's copy has only in-frame clones and lacks some. From that table come the V and J calls and clone size; the DNA was used to work out D and trimming. Among some 40,000 clones, approximately 90% were seen once, and the ten largest hold around 20%. This CDR3 has 16 residues. Germline values: CDR1 ENHRY, CDR2 SYGVKD. Losses at the gene ends were 3 bases for V and 8 bases for J; bases not matched to a gene: 11.

This rearrangement joins TRBV10-3 to TRBJ2-1; 9 bases fit TRBD1. Material: peripheral blood. The sequence was obtained from a man in his sixties with acute or convalescent COVID-19. The CDR3 reads CAISDSEQGARDEQFF. The CDR3 nucleotides read TGTGCCATCAGTGATTCAGAACAGGGGGCTAGGGATGAGCAGTTCTTC.